The clone carrying this TCR beta chain has just one count. The sample comes from a study of blood T cell repertoires in COVID-19. Using immunoSEQ multiplex PCR, the repertoire was profiled, and TCRdb retains in-frame clones only, with some absent. The sample records roughly 180,000 clones, approximately 86% being singletons. Germline values: CDR1 GTSNPN, CDR2 SVGIG (reference sequence). The CDR3 spans 13 residues. The V end lost 5 bases, the J end lost 3 bases, and 13 bases lay between the germline ends. Sample: PBMCs or T cells enriched from blood (not recorded which). This sequence was found in a woman in her 30s who had recovered from COVID-19. The chain carries TRBV30 and TRBJ2-5; D is possibly TRBD2 (6 bases). The CDR3 protein is CAWWEAEEETQYF. The CDR3, as DNA: TGTGCCTGGTGGGAGGCGGAGGAAGAGACCCAGTACTTC.